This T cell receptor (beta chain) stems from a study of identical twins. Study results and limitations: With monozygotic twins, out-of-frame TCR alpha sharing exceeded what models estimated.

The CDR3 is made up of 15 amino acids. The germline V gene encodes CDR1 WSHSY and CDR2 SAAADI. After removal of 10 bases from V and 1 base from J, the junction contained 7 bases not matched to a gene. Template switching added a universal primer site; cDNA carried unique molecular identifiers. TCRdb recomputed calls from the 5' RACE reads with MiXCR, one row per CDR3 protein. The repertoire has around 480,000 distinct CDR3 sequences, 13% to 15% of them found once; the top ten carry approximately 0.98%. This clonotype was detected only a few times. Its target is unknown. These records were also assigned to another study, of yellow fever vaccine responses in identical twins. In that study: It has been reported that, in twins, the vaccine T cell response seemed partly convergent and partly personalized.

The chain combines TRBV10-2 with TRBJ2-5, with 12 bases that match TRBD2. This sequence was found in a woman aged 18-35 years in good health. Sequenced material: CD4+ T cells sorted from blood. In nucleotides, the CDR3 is TGCGCCAACAGCACTAGCGGGAGGCCCCAAGAGACCCAGTACTTC. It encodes CANSTSGRPQETQYF.